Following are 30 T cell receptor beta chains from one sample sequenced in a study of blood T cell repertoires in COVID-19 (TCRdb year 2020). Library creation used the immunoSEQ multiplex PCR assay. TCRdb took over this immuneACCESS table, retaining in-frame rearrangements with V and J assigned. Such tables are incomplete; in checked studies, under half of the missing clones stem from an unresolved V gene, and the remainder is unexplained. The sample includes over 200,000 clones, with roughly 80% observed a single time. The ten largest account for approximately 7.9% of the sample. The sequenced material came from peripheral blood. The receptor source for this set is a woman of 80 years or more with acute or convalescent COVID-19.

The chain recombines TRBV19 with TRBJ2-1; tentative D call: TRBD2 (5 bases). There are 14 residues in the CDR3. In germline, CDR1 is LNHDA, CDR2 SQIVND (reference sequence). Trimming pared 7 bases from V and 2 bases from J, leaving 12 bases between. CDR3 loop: CASNGMRTYNEQFF. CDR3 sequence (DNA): TGTGCCAGTAACGGGATGCGTACCTACAATGAGCAGTTCTTC.

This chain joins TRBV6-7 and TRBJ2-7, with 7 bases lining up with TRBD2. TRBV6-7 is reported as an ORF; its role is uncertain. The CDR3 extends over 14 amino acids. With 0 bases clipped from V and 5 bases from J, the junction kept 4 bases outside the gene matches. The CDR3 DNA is TGTGCCAGCAGTTACTCGCGGGAGTGCGACGAGCAGTACTTC. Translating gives CASSYSRECDEQYF.

The CDR3 is CASSAEQNTGELFF. In DNA, the CDR3 is TGTGCCAGCAGCGCGGAGCAGAATACCGGGGAGCTGTTTTTT. The genes are TRBV5-4 and TRBJ2-2; D gene unclear. Deletions cut 4 bases from V and 5 bases from J, with 12 bases between. The germline gives CDR1 SGHNT, CDR2 YYREEE (reference sequence). This CDR3 is 14 amino acids long. The full variable domain, its missing parts supplied by reference TRBV5-4 and TRBJ2-2, is ETGVTQSPTHLIKTRGQQVTLRCSSQSGHNTVSWYQQALGQGPQFIFQYYREEENGRGNFPPRFSGLQFPNYSSELNVNALELDDSALYLCASSAEQNTGELFFGEGSRLTVL.

For the CDR3, the DNA is TGTGCCAGCAGCCGAAGGGGCGGGGGGGAACAAGAGACCCAGTACTTC. It encodes CASSRRGGGEQETQYF. The genes are TRBV3-1 (or the pseudogene TRBV3-2) and TRBJ2-5, with 9 positions matching TRBD2. CDR3 size: 16 residues. Looked up from germline, CDR1 is LGHDT and CDR2 is YNNKEL (reference sequence). Trimming at V came to 4 bases and at J to 2 bases, leaving 8 bases not matched to a gene.

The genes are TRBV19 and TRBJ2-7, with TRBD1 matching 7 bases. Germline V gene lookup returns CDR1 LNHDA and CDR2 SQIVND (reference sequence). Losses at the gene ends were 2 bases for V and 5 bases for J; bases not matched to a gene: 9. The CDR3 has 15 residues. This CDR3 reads CASSITATGRDEQYF. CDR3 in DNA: TGTGCCAGTAGTATAACGGCGACAGGGCGCGACGAGCAGTACTTC.

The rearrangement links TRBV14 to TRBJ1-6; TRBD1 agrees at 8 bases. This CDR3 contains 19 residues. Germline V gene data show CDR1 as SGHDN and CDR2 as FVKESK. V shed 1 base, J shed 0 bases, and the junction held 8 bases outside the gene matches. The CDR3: CASSQGIRDRSSYNSPLHF. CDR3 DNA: TGTGCCAGCAGCCAAGGAATCCGGGACAGGAGCTCCTATAATTCACCCCTCCACTTT.

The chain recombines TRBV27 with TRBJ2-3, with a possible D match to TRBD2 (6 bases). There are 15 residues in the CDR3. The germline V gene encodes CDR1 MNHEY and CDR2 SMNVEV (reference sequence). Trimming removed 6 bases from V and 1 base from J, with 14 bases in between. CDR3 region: CASSIRDSRTDTQYF. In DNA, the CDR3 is TGTGCCAGCAGCATCCGGGACTCGCGCACAGATACGCAGTATTTT.

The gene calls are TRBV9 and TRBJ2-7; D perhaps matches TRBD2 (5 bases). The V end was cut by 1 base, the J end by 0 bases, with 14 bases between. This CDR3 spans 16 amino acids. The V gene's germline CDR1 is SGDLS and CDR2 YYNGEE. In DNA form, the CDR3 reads TGTGCCAGCAGCGTATCCTCGCGAGGGTCCTCCTACGAGCAGTACTTC. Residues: CASSVSSRGSSYEQYF. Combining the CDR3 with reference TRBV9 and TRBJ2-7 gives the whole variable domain DSGVTQTPKHLITATGQRVTLRCSPRSGDLSVYWYQQSLDQGLQFLIQYYNGEERAKGNILERFSAQQFPDLHSELNLSSLELGDSALYFCASSVSSRGSSYEQYFGPGTRLTVT.

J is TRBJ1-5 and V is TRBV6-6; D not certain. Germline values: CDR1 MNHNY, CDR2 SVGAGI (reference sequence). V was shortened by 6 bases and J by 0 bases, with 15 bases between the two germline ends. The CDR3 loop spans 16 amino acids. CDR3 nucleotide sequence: TGTGCCAGCAGCGCTGGGTCCACAGATAGCAATCAGCCCCAGCATTTT. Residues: CASSAGSTDSNQPQHF.

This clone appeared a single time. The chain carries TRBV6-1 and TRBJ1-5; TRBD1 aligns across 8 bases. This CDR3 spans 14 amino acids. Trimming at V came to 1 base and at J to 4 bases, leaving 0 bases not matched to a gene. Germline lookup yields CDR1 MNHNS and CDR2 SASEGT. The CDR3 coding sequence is TGTGCCAGCAGTGAAGGGGACAGGAATCAGCCCCAGCATTTT. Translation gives CASSEGDRNQPQHF.

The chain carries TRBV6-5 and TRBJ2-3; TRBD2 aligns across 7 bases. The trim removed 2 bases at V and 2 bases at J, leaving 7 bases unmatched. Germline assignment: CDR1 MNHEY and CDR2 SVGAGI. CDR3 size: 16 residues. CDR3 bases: TGTGCCAGCAGTTACGGTCGGCGGGGGACCACAGATACGCAGTATTTT. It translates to CASSYGRRGTTDTQYF.

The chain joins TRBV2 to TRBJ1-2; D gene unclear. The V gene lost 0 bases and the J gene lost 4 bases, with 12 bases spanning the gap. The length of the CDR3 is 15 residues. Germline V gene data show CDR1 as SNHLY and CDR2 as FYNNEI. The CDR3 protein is CASSEAGQPIYGYTF. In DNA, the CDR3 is TGTGCCAGCAGTGAAGCGGGCCAACCCATCTATGGCTACACCTTC.

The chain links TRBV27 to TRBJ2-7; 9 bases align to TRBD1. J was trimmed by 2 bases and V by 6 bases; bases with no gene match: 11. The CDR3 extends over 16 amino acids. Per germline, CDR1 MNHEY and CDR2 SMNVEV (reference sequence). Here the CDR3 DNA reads TGTGCCAGCAGCCCTGGACAGGGGCGACTCCCCTACGAGCAGTACTTC. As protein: CASSPGQGRLPYEQYF.

CDR3 coding DNA: TGTGCCAGCAGCCAAGGCGGGGGGCCCTACGAGCAGTACTTC. Translated: CASSQGGGPYEQYF. This chain uses TRBV3-1 (or the pseudogene TRBV3-2) with TRBJ2-7; the match to TRBD2 covers 8 bases. With 1 base clipped from V and 2 bases from J, the junction kept 1 base outside the gene matches. This CDR3 has 14 amino acids. Germline assignment: CDR1 LGHDT and CDR2 YNNKEL (reference sequence).

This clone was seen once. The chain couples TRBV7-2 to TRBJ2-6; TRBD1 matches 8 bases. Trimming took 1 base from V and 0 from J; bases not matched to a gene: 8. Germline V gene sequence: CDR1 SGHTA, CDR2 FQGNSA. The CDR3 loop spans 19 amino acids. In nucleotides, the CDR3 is TGTGCCAGCAGCTTAGTATCAGGACAGGGTGGCTCTGGGGCCAACGTCCTGACTTTC. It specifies CASSLVSGQGGSGANVLTF.

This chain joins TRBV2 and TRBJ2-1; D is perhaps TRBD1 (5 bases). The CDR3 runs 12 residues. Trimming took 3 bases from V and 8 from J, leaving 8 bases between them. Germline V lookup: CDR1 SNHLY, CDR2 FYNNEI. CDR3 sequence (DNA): TGTGCCAGCAGTGACAGGGAAGATGAGCAGTTCTTC. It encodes CASSDREDEQFF.

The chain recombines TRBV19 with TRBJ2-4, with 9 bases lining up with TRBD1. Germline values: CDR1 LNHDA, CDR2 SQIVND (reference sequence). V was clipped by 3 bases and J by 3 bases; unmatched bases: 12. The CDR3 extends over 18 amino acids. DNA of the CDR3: TGTGCCAGTAGTATTAACAGGGGGCTAAGAAAGGTCAAAAACATTCAGTACTTC. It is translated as CASSINRGLRKVKNIQYF.

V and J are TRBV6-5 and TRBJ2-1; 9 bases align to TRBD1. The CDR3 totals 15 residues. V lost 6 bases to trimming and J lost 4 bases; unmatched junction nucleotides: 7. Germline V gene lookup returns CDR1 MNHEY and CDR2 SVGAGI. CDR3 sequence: CASRIQGAVYNEQFF. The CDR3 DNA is TGTGCCAGCAGGATACAGGGGGCTGTGTACAATGAGCAGTTCTTC.

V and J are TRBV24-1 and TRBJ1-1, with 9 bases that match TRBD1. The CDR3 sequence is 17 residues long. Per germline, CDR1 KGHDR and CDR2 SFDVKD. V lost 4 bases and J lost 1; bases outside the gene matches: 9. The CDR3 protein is CATSDPDRGSSNTEAFF. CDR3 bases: TGTGCCACCAGTGACCCCGACAGGGGGTCTTCGAACACTGAAGCTTTCTTT.

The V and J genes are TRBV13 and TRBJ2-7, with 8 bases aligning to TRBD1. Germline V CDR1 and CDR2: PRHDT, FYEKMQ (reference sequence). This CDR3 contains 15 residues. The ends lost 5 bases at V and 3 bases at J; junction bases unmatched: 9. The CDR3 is CASSQSDRGFYEQYF. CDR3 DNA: TGTGCCAGCAGCCAGTCTGACAGGGGCTTCTACGAGCAGTACTTC.

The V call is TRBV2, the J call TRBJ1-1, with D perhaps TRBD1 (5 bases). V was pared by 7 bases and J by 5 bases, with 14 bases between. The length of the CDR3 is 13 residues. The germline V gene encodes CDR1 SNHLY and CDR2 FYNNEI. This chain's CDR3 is CASTQGLGTEAFF. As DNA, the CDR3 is TGTGCCAGCACCCAGGGATTGGGGACTGAAGCTTTCTTT.

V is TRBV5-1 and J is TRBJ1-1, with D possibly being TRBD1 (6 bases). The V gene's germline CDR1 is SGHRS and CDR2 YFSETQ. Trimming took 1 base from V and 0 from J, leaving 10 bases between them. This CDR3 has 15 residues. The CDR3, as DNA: TGCGCCAGCAGCTTGATGGGGGACATGAACACTGAAGCTTTCTTT. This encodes CASSLMGDMNTEAFF.

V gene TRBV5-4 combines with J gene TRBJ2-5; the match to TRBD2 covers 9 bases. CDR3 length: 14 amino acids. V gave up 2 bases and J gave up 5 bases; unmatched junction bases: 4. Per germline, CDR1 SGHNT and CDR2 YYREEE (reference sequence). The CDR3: CASSFPSGGETQYF. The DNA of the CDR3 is TGTGCCAGCAGCTTCCCCAGCGGGGGGGAGACCCAGTACTTC.

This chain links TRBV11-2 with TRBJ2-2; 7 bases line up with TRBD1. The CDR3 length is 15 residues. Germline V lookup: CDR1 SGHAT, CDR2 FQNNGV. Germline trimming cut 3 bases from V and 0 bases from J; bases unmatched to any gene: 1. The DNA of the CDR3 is TGTGCCAGCAGCTTCGACAGGGCGAACACCGGGGAGCTGTTTTTT. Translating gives CASSFDRANTGELFF.

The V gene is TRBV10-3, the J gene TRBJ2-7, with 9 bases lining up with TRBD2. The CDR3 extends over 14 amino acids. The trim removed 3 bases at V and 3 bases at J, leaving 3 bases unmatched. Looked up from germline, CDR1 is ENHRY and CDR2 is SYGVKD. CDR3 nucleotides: TGTGCCATCAGTGATGGCGGGAGGGTCTACGAGCAGTACTTC. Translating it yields CAISDGGRVYEQYF.

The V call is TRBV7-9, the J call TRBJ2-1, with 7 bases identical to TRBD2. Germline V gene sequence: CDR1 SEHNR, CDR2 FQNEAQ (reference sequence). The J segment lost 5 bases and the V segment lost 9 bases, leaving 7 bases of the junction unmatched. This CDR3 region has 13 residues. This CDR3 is CASTWGGDNEQFF. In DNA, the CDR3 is TGTGCCAGTACTTGGGGAGGGGACAATGAGCAGTTCTTC.

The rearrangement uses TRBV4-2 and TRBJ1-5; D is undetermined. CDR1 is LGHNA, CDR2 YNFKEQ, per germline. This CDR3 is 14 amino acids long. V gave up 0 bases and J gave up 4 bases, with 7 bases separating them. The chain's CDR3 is CASSQEWLNQPQHF. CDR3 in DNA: TGTGCCAGCAGCCAAGAGTGGCTTAATCAGCCCCAGCATTTT.

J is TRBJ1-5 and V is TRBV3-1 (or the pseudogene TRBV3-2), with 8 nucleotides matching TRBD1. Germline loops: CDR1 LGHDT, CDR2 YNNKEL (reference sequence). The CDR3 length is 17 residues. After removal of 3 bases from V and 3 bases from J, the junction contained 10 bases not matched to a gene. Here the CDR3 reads CASSQVYGTGDNQPQHF. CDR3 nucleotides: TGTGCCAGCAGCCAGGTTTACGGGACAGGCGACAATCAGCCCCAGCATTTT.

The CDR3 coding sequence is TGTGCCAGCAGCTTAACAGGGGGGAATGAGCAGTTCTTC. Its translation is CASSLTGGNEQFF. This sequence joins TRBV5-4 and TRBJ2-1, with 8 bases aligning to TRBD1. This CDR3 is built from 13 residues. The germline V gene has CDR1 SGHNT and CDR2 YYREEE (reference sequence). J gave up 7 bases and V 2 bases, and 2 bases lay outside the gene matches.

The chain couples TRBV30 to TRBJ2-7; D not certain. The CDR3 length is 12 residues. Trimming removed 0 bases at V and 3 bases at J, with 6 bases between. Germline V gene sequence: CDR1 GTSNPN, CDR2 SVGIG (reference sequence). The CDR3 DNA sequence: TGTGCCTGGAGTGTAGACAACTACGAGCAGTACTTC. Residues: CAWSVDNYEQYF.